This T cell receptor (beta chain) was recorded in a study of cytomegalovirus exposure and HLA in healthy donors. Study results and limitations: A later analysis showed TCR association rates differing by HLA locus, peaking at DRB1 and lowest at HLA-C. Most TCR beta V segments were productive about 87% or about 30% of the time in an earlier analysis. An assumption of roughly uniform sequencing depth across donors underlay the presence/absence analyses.

Concerning this clone itself: Its specificity is not known.

The PCR was carried out with 60 Vbeta primers and 13 Jbeta primers. Assay: immunoSEQ multiplex PCR; the TCRdb copy retains only in-frame clones and omits some. This listing includes around 100,000 clones. CDR1 is MNHEY and CDR2 is SMNVEV in the germline V gene (reference sequence). J lost 5 bases, V lost 4 bases, and 8 bases had no gene match. The length of the CDR3 is 14 residues. Material: PBMCs. This TCR was sampled from a man younger than 40 in good health and CMV-seronegative. J is TRBJ2-7 and V is TRBV27; 7 positions agree with TRBD1. In DNA, the CDR3 is TGTGCCAGCAGTTCCCGACAGGGTCCCCACGAGCAGTACTTC. Protein product: CASSSRQGPHEQYF.